The clone carrying this T cell receptor (beta chain) has just one count. Its specificity is unknown. The sample originates from a study of PD-1 blockade in classical Hodgkin lymphoma. V was trimmed by 7 bases and J by 4 bases, leaving 17 bases between them. This CDR3 has 14 amino acids. CDR1 and CDR2 from the germline V gene are SNHLY and FYNNEI. Assay used: immunoSEQ multiplex PCR; TCRdb lists only in-frame clones, some missing. This sample carries around 20,000 clones, roughly 89% of them seen once, and the ten largest clones take 0.2% to 0.3%. As to time point: newly diagnosed, previously untreated cHL patient sample. Out of thawed PBMCs, magnetic negative selection purified CD4+ T cells. Newly diagnosed classical Hodgkin lymphoma PBMCs, still untreated, provided the comparison samples. Findings and caveats of the study: There remain no defined causes for the repertoire differences, which possibly reflect disease activity or prior therapy. Newly diagnosed patients had baseline TCR diversity that was reportedly lower than that of healthy donors.

This clonotype originated in a human donor with classical Hodgkin lymphoma. The chain recombines TRBV2 with TRBJ2-7; a weak D match, TRBD2 (5 bases). The sample taken for sequencing was CD4+ T cells from blood. Here the CDR3 reads CASNSRGSLYEQYF. CDR3 DNA: TGTGCCAGCAACTCACGGGGAAGCCTTTACGAGCAGTACTTC.